This is a list of T cell receptor beta chains from one sample in a study of cytomegalovirus exposure and HLA in healthy donors. Assay used: immunoSEQ multiplex PCR; TCRdb lists only in-frame clones, some missing. This table holds about 260,000 clones, about 90% found once. Sequencing was done on a sample of PBMCs. The receptors were gathered from a woman younger than 45 in good health and CMV-seronegative. CDR3s include the opening cysteine and the closing phenylalanine or tryptophan. D genes are given only for firm matches. Expanded clones get a size class; other rows say once, few or many, or leave the size out.

size,D,V,J,CDR3,DNA
NA,NA,TRBV28,TRBJ2-3,CASNVYLGGTDTQYF,TGTGCCAGCAATGTATACCTTGGGGGCACAGATACGCAGTATTTT
NA,NA,TRBV30,TRBJ2-7,CAWGNSYEQYF,TGTGCCTGGGGCAACTCCTACGAGCAGTACTTC
once,TRBD2,TRBV10-3,TRBJ2-3,CAIRTSGVDTQYF,TGTGCCATCAGGACTAGCGGGGTAGATACGCAGTATTTT
NA,TRBD2,TRBV28,TRBJ2-7,CASSYYEGTSGRTYEQYF,TGTGCCAGCAGTTATTACGAAGGGACTAGCGGGAGGACCTACGAGCAGTACTTC
NA,NA,TRBV25-1,TRBJ2-5,CASSRHSDGETQYF,TGTGCCAGCAGCAGACACAGCGATGGGGAGACCCAGTACTTC
once,NA,TRBV29-1,TRBJ1-1,CSVESGETTEAFF,TGCAGCGTTGAGAGTGGGGAGACCACTGAAGCTTTCTTT
NA,NA,TRBV5-1,TRBJ1-2,CASRQVIGYGYTF,TGCGCCAGCCGACAGGTTATCGGCTATGGCTACACCTTC
NA,TRBD1,TRBV7-8,TRBJ1-2,CASSSQDRPSYGYTF,TGTGCCAGCAGCTCCCAGGACAGGCCGTCCTATGGCTACACCTTC
NA,TRBD1,TRBV28,TRBJ1-1,CASSPGQENTEAFF,TGTGCCAGCAGCCCCGGACAGGAGAACACTGAAGCTTTCTTT
NA,TRBD2,TRBV27,TRBJ2-1,CASSAVAGGYNEQFF,TGTGCCAGCAGTGCGGTAGCGGGAGGGTACAATGAGCAGTTCTTC
NA,NA,TRBV27,TRBJ1-5,CASSLRGLNQPQHF,TGTGCCAGCAGTTTAAGAGGTTTAAATCAGCCCCAGCATTTT
NA,NA,TRBV7-2,TRBJ2-6,CASSPSSSGANVLTF,TGTGCCAGCAGCCCGTCGAGCTCTGGGGCCAACGTCCTGACTTTC
NA,NA,TRBV4-3,TRBJ2-1,CASSQDVPYEQFF,TGCGCCAGCAGCCAAGATGTCCCCTATGAGCAGTTCTTC
NA,NA,TRBV7-2,TRBJ2-7,CASSYSVTSYEQYF,TGTGCCAGCAGCTACAGCGTGACTTCCTACGAGCAGTACTTC
NA,TRBD1,TRBV19,TRBJ2-1,CASSPQTGQGNEQFF,TGTGCCAGTAGCCCCCAGACAGGGCAGGGCAATGAGCAGTTCTTC
NA,NA,TRBV5-1,TRBJ2-3,CASSSPQLTDTQYF,TGCGCCAGCAGCTCCCCCCAGCTCACAGATACGCAGTATTTT
NA,NA,TRBV6-1,TRBJ2-6,CASSNLSGANVLTF,TGTGCCAGCAGCAACCTCTCTGGGGCCAACGTCCTGACTTTC
NA,NA,TRBV6-5,TRBJ1-1,CASSEDLYGEAFF,TGTGCCAGCAGCGAAGACTTGTATGGTGAAGCTTTCTTT
once,TRBD2,TRBV7-9,TRBJ2-7,CASSLLRTSGRSNPYEQYF,TGTGCCAGCAGTCTTCTTCGGACTAGCGGGAGGAGTAATCCCTACGAGCAGTACTTC
NA,NA,TRBV6-1,TRBJ2-3,CASSALVLADTQYF,TGTGCCAGCAGTGCCCTAGTACTAGCTGATACGCAGTATTTT
NA,NA,TRBV28,TRBJ2-7,CASRITRDYEQYF,TGTGCCAGCAGGATAACTCGGGATTACGAGCAGTACTTC
NA,TRBD2,TRBV29-1,TRBJ2-1,CSARAGLSSYNEQFF,TGCAGCGCCCGAGCGGGACTTAGCTCCTACAATGAGCAGTTCTTC
NA,TRBD2,TRBV29-1,TRBJ2-5,CSAGGTSAPQETQYF,TGCAGCGCTGGTGGGACTAGCGCCCCTCAAGAGACCCAGTACTTC
NA,NA,TRBV5-1,TRBJ2-1,CASSPTTHFDNEQFF,TGCGCCAGCAGCCCTACTACCCACTTTGACAATGAGCAGTTCTTC
NA,NA,TRBV27,TRBJ2-3,CASSFSVGEVDTQYF,TGTGCCAGCAGTTTTAGTGTGGGGGAGGTGGATACGCAGTATTTT
once,TRBD1,TRBV27,TRBJ1-2,CASSLHLGQGDYGYTF,TGTGCCAGCAGTTTACACCTCGGACAGGGTGACTATGGCTACACCTTC
NA,NA,TRBV4-3,TRBJ1-5,CASSQGPGRGPQHF,TGCGCCAGCAGCCAAGGGCCGGGCCGAGGGCCCCAGCATTTT
NA,NA,TRBV19,TRBJ2-2,CASSYQGPGELFF,TGTGCCAGTAGTTATCAGGGTCCCGGGGAGCTGTTTTTT
NA,NA,TRBV4-3,TRBJ2-4,CASSQVAGVVDIQYF,TGCGCCAGCAGCCAAGTGGCGGGCGTGGTCGACATTCAGTACTTC
NA,TRBD2,TRBV27,TRBJ2-1,CASSLSAGVPELQFF,TGTGCCAGCAGTTTATCAGCGGGAGTGCCAGAGTTGCAGTTCTTC
NA,NA,TRBV29-1,TRBJ2-7,CSVAGYTLDEQYF,TGCAGCGTCGCGGGGTACACCCTGGACGAGCAGTACTTC